The next 21 T cell receptor beta chains were all read from a single sample in a study of PD-L1 blockade in urothelial cancer. Time point meaning: pretreatment peripheral blood. The protocol was immunoSEQ multiplex PCR, while the TCRdb copy is restricted to in-frame clones and leaves out a portion. The table shows 50,000 to 70,000 clones, with 80% to 90% occurring only once. The sequences come from PBMCs, collected around atezolizumab (anti-PD-L1) treatment. The receptors originated from a man in his sixties or seventies with urothelial cancer.

This rearrangement joins TRBV5-5 to TRBJ1-2; D perhaps matches TRBD1 (6 bases). Trimming shortened V by 4 bases and J by 5 bases, and 21 bases separated the two germline ends. This CDR3 is built from 16 residues. Germline CDR1 is SGHKS and CDR2 is YYEKEE (reference sequence). DNA of the CDR3: TGTGCCAGCAGCCCCAGGGGCCCTTTTGCACCTTATGGCTACACCTTC. Residues: CASSPRGPFAPYGYTF.

The V gene is TRBV27, the J gene TRBJ2-7; the D gene is possibly TRBD1 (6 bases). V lost 3 bases to trimming and J lost 2 bases, with 14 bases between them. The CDR3 runs 15 residues. Germline values: CDR1 MNHEY, CDR2 SMNVEV (reference sequence). The DNA for the CDR3 is TGTGCCAGCAGTTTCGTCCGGACAGAGACCTACGAGCAGTACTTC. Amino acid sequence: CASSFVRTETYEQYF.

This clone is a singleton in its sample. The CDR3 loop reads CASSGRTSGRVINNEQFF. CDR3 sequence (DNA): TGTGCCAGCTCAGGCCGGACTAGCGGGAGGGTCATTAACAATGAGCAGTTCTTC. V usage is TRBV18 and J usage is TRBJ2-1; 15 bases map to TRBD2. Germline V gene lookup returns CDR1 KGHSH and CDR2 LQKENI. CDR3 length equals 18 residues. The V and J ends lost 5 bases and 5 bases, in that order; junction bases with no gene match: 10. The full variable domain, rest sourced from reference TRBV18 and TRBJ2-1, is NAGVMQNPRHLVRRRGQEARLRCSPMKGHSHVYWYRQLPEEGLKFMVYLQKENIIDESGMPKERFSAEFPKEGPSILRIQQVVRGDSAAYFCASSGRTSGRVINNEQFFGPGTRLTVL.

The CDR3 is CASTKTGGRDSTDTQYF. For the CDR3, the DNA is TGTGCCAGCACCAAAACCGGCGGGAGGGATAGCACAGATACGCAGTATTTT. This sequence joins TRBV7-2 and TRBJ2-3; 9 bases line up with TRBD2. The trim removed 7 bases at V and 0 bases at J, leaving 11 bases unmatched. The CDR3 totals 17 residues. Germline lookup yields CDR1 SGHTA and CDR2 FQGNSA.

The V call is TRBV4-2, the J call TRBJ2-7; TRBD2 is a possible D gene (6 bases). The CDR3 is 15 residues long. V was clipped by 1 base and J by 3 bases, with 13 bases between them. Germline CDR1 is LGHNA and CDR2 is YNFKEQ. The CDR3 DNA sequence: TGTGCCAGCAGCCAAGCTCCGGGAGCAGTCTACGAGCAGTACTTC. Its protein product is CASSQAPGAVYEQYF.

The chain uses TRBV5-4 and TRBJ2-3; a weak D match, TRBD2 (7 bases). Germline-derived CDR1 and CDR2 are SGHNT and YYREEE (reference sequence). This CDR3 spans 16 amino acids. V was cut by 8 bases and J by 0 bases, with 19 bases left in between. The CDR3 DNA sequence: TGTGCCAGTAAGGGGGGAGGGCCCTCGAGCACAGATACGCAGTATTTT. Protein product: CASKGGGPSSTDTQYF.

This chain links TRBV5-1 with TRBJ2-3; 8 bases map to TRBD1. The CDR3 consists of 15 residues. J lost 1 base, V lost 1 base, and 2 bases had no gene match. Germline V gene sequence: CDR1 SGHRS, CDR2 YFSETQ. The CDR3 sequence is CASSLLGQGTDTQYF. The CDR3 DNA reads as TGCGCCAGCAGCTTGTTGGGACAGGGCACAGATACGCAGTATTTT.

This clone was detected once. V and J are TRBV7-9 and TRBJ2-1; TRBD2 matches 9 bases. After removal of 5 bases from V and 0 bases from J, the junction contained 2 bases not matched to a gene. This CDR3 is 15 amino acids long. Looked up from germline, CDR1 is SEHNR and CDR2 is FQNEAQ (reference sequence). CDR3 protein: CASSLSGSSYNEQFF. The CDR3 DNA sequence: TGTGCCAGCAGCCTTAGCGGGAGCTCCTACAATGAGCAGTTCTTC.

The gene calls are TRBV11-1 and TRBJ2-7, with unresolved D. The germline gives CDR1 SGHAT, CDR2 FQDESV (reference sequence). The CDR3 covers 13 residues. The V end lost 3 bases, the J end lost 5 bases, and 11 bases lay between the germline ends. CDR3 protein: CASSFVSVDEQYF. In nucleotides, the CDR3 is TGTGCCAGCAGCTTTGTATCCGTAGACGAGCAGTACTTC. The full variable domain, its missing parts supplied by reference TRBV11-1 and TRBJ2-7, is EAEVAQSPRYKITEKSQAVAFWCDPISGHATLYWYRQILGQGPELLVQFQDESVVDDSQLPKDRFSAERLKGVDSTLKIQPAELGDSAMYLCASSFVSVDEQYFGPGTRLTVT.

V gene TRBV7-9 combines with J gene TRBJ1-1, with TRBD1 identical over 7 bases. The CDR3 loop spans 14 amino acids. Trimming removed 5 bases from V and 5 bases from J; junction bases left unmatched: 8. CDR1 and CDR2 from the germline V gene are SEHNR and FQNEAQ (reference sequence). The CDR3 nucleotides read TGTGCCAGCAGCCGGGAGATACAGGGGACTGAAGCTTTCTTT. Amino acids: CASSREIQGTEAFF.

The chain carries TRBV5-1 and TRBJ2-7; TRBD1 matches at 11 bases. The CDR3 consists of 14 residues. Trimming cost V 0 bases and J 7 bases; bases outside gene matches: 3. The germline V gene has CDR1 SGHRS and CDR2 YFSETQ. The CDR3 DNA is TGCGCCAGCAGCTTGGCCGGACAGGGGGCTGAGCAGTACTTC. It is translated as CASSLAGQGAEQYF.

This clone was detected ten times or more. This sequence joins TRBV13 and TRBJ2-2, with 8 bases matching TRBD1. The V and J ends lost 3 bases and 6 bases, in that order; junction bases with no gene match: 9. The CDR3 has 16 residues. CDR1 and CDR2 from the germline V gene are PRHDT and FYEKMQ (reference sequence). The CDR3 bases are TGTGCCAGCAGCTTTACAGGGGGAAGTGGGCCCGGGGAGCTGTTTTTT. This encodes CASSFTGGSGPGELFF.

This sequence joins TRBV28 and TRBJ1-2; no firm D call. From germline, CDR1 is MDHEN and CDR2 SYDVKM. The CDR3 covers 13 residues. V was shortened by 6 bases and J by 8 bases, with 16 bases between the two germline ends. The CDR3 sequence: CASRDGSAGGYTF. The CDR3 DNA is TGTGCCAGCAGGGACGGCTCCGCGGGAGGCTACACCTTC.

This chain connects TRBV19 to TRBJ2-3, with a tentative D call TRBD1 (6 bases). Germline loops: CDR1 LNHDA, CDR2 SQIVND (reference sequence). The CDR3 covers 15 residues. V lost 5 bases and J 0 bases, leaving 12 bases between the germline ends. The CDR3 nucleotides are TGTGCCAGTAGTGCTCGGACAGATAGCACAGATACGCAGTATTTT. Protein sequence: CASSARTDSTDTQYF.

This clone came up once. The rearrangement links TRBV28 to TRBJ2-7, with 8 bases fitting TRBD1. CDR1 and CDR2 (germline): MDHEN, SYDVKM. The ends lost 5 bases at V and 3 bases at J; junction bases unmatched: 9. This CDR3 region has 15 residues. The CDR3 is CASSTPGQGNYEQYF. The CDR3 DNA sequence: TGTGCCAGCAGTACACCCGGACAGGGTAACTACGAGCAGTACTTC.

This clone appeared a few times. This chain connects TRBV7-8 to TRBJ1-1; D ambiguous. Germline V CDR1 and CDR2: SGHVS, FQNEAQ. Trimming stripped 0 bases from V and 1 base from J, with 6 bases between. The CDR3 runs to 14 residues. CDR3 residues: CASSLARKNTEAFF. CDR3 coding DNA: TGTGCCAGCAGCTTAGCGCGGAAGAACACTGAAGCTTTCTTT.

V and J are TRBV4-3 and TRBJ2-5, with D possibly being TRBD2 (7 bases). Deletions cut 4 bases from V and 5 bases from J, with 26 bases between. This CDR3 is built from 18 residues. Germline CDR1 is LGHNA and CDR2 is YSLEER. The CDR3 nucleotides are TGCGCCAGCAGCCTCTCGGGGGCTAGCGGCATAGGGTTGGAGACCCAGTACTTC. The encoded protein is CASSLSGASGIGLETQYF.

The J gene is TRBJ2-1, the V gene TRBV19, with D possibly matching TRBD2 (5 bases). Germline assignment: CDR1 LNHDA and CDR2 SQIVND (reference sequence). V gave up 6 bases and J gave up 6 bases, with 21 bases separating them. The CDR3 totals 16 residues. As DNA, the CDR3 is TGTGCCAGTAGCTCCACCCGCGACTACAACGCCAATGAGCAGTTCTTC. It specifies CASSSTRDYNANEQFF.

The chain is built from TRBV19 and TRBJ2-3; 7 nucleotides agree with TRBD2. The CDR3 contains 16 residues. Germline lookup yields CDR1 LNHDA and CDR2 SQIVND (reference sequence). The trim removed 4 bases at V and 2 bases at J, leaving 9 bases unmatched. This CDR3 is CASSNRLAAYTDTQYF. For the CDR3, the DNA is TGTGCCAGTAGTAATCGTCTAGCGGCCTACACAGATACGCAGTATTTT.

This clone occurred once. The chain uses TRBV19 and TRBJ2-1, with TRBD1 matching 9 bases. V dropped 8 bases and J dropped 8; count of bases not matched to a gene: 7. Germline V gene data show CDR1 as LNHDA and CDR2 as SQIVND (reference sequence). The CDR3 length is 13 residues. As DNA, the CDR3 is TGTGCCAGTCGGGACAGGGTTAATGATGAGCAGTTCTTC. Residues: CASRDRVNDEQFF.

The rearrangement uses TRBV2 and TRBJ2-7, with TRBD2 matching 8 bases. The CDR3 is 15 amino acids. Germline V gene lookup returns CDR1 SNHLY and CDR2 FYNNEI. J gave up 2 bases and V 4 bases, and 7 bases lay outside the gene matches. CDR3 in amino acids: CASSGASGYTYEQYF. CDR3 nucleotide sequence: TGTGCCAGCAGTGGGGCTAGCGGGTATACCTACGAGCAGTACTTC.